This T cell receptor (beta chain) was sequenced during a study of human T cells and chemical hapten exposure. Study as a whole: Per-sample variation in TCR yield stemmed mainly from small pooled library volume differences.

The CDR3 loop spans 13 amino acids. The library tagged each cDNA molecule with unique molecular identifiers. Using its own MiXCR run on the 5' RACE reads, TCRdb lists one record per CDR3 protein. The sample consists of 150,000 or so distinct CDR3 sequences, around 4.1% of them appearing once. Unfractionated whole blood yielded the extracted total RNA. This clonotype was detected many times. The junction shows a germline mismatch at one end, possibly a read error. This chain connects TRBV12-3 or TRBV12-4 to TRBJ2-3; no definite D call. This receptor was identified in a female donor in good health. The CDR3 bases are TGTGCCAGCAGTGTAGCCGAAGCAGATACGCAGTATTTT. Translated: CASSVAEADTQYF.